This is a list of T cell receptor beta chains from one sample in a study of identical twins. TCRdb redid the calling of the 5' RACE reads with MiXCR, one entry per CDR3 protein. The data show more than 1.5 million distinct CDR3 sequences, roughly 35% seen once. Sequencing was done on a sample of cord blood. These TCRs come from a newborn girl in good health. CDR3s include the opening cysteine and the closing phenylalanine or tryptophan. A D gene is named only where the DNA matches it firmly. Clone size appears in some rows only: once, few, many, or a class for an expanded clone.

D gene	J gene	CDR3 length	clone size	V gene	CDR3 protein	CDR3 DNA
-	TRBJ2-2	15	-	TRBV6-5	CASSYQRGNTGELFF	TGTGCCAGCAGTTACCAGAGGGGGAACACCGGGGAGCTGTTTTTT
-	TRBJ2-5	14	-	TRBV28	CASSSLLIQETQYF	TGTGCCAGCAGTTCTCTCCTGATCCAAGAGACCCAGTACTTC
-	TRBJ2-5	15	few	TRBV10-3	CAISPGGTPWETQYF	TGTGCCATCAGCCCTGGGGGAACCCCATGGGAGACCCAGTACTTC
-	TRBJ2-7	14	-	TRBV7-2	CASSLYRTAYEQYF	TGTGCCAGCAGCTTATACAGGACTGCCTACGAGCAGTACTTC
-	TRBJ1-1	16	few	TRBV7-2	CASSLAGGLWDTEAFF	TGTGCCAGCAGCTTAGCCGGGGGCCTCTGGGACACTGAAGCTTTCTTT
TRBD2	TRBJ2-7	15	-	TRBV2	CASRLAGNSYNEQYF	TGTGCCAGCAGACTAGCGGGAAACTCCTACAATGAGCAGTACTTC
TRBD1	TRBJ1-5	15	-	TRBV4-1	CASSQRQGTNQPQHF	TGCGCCAGCAGCCAGAGACAGGGGACTAATCAGCCCCAGCATTTT
-	TRBJ1-1	15	-	TRBV5-1	CASSLVNSENTEAFF	TGCGCCAGCAGCTTGGTTAATTCGGAGAACACTGAAGCTTTCTTT
TRBD2	TRBJ2-3	18	-	TRBV29-1	CSVPSVFIAGGLTDTQYF	TGCAGCGTCCCTTCGGTTTTTATAGCGGGGGGGCTTACAGATACGCAGTATTTT
-	TRBJ1-2	14	few	TRBV12-3/TRBV12-4	CASSHSQVSSGYTF	TGTGCCAGCAGCCATAGCCAGGTTTCCAGTGGCTACACCTTC
TRBD2	TRBJ2-5	15	-	TRBV9	CASSVSGNPFHEQYF	TGTGCCAGCAGCGTTAGCGGGAACCCCTTTCATGAGCAGTACTTC
TRBD2	TRBJ2-1	14	-	TRBV2	CASSEGREWNEQFF	TGTGCCAGCAGTGAAGGGCGGGAGTGGAACGAGCAGTTCTTC
-	TRBJ1-2	15	-	TRBV6-1	CASSEGVSANYGYTF	TGTGCCAGCAGTGAAGGGGTCTCGGCTAACTATGGCTACACCTTC
TRBD2	TRBJ2-1	16	few	TRBV2	CASSSGTSGRIHEQFF	TGTGCCAGCAGTTCTGGGACTAGCGGGAGGATACATGAGCAGTTCTTC
-	TRBJ2-7	19	few	TRBV21-1	CASSKARASSNRARYEQYF	TGTGCCAGCAGCAAAGCCAGGGCCTCTAGCAACAGGGCCAGATACGAGCAGTACTTC